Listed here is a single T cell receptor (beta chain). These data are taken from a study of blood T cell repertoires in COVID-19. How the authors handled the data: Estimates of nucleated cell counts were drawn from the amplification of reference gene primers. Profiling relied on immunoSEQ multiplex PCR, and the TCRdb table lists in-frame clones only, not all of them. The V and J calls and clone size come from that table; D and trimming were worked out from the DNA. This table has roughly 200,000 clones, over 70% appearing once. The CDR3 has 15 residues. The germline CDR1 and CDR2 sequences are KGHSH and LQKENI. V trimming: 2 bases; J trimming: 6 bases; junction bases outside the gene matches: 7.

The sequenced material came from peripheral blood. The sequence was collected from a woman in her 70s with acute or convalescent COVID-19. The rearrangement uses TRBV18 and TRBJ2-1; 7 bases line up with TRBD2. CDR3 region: CASSPGGGPGNEQFF. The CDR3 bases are TGTGCCAGCTCACCAGGGGGGGGTCCGGGCAATGAGCAGTTCTTC.